The entry that follows covers one T cell receptor (beta chain) sequence. Its target is unknown. An end of the junction does not agree with germline; a read error may underlie this. MiXCR, applied by TCRdb to the reads, yields one record per CDR3 protein. The sample yields some 920,000 distinct CDR3 sequences, roughly 30% seen once. This specimen comes from a study of T cell repertoires in cytomegalovirus infection. Per the germline V gene, CDR1 is KGHSH and CDR2 is LQKENI. This CDR3 is 15 amino acids long. This chain uses TRBV18 with TRBJ2-3; tentatively, D is TRBD1 (6 bases). This material consisted of cultured CD8+ T cells from PBMCs, taken from culture after CMV antigen stimulation. This sequence was found in a human donor in good health (CMV status not recorded). Some clones in this sample may be carry-over from other donors' samples. The CDR3 nucleotides read TGTGTCAGCTCACCATCAACAGGGAAGGGAGATACGCAGTATTTT. Translated, it gives CVSSPSTGKGDTQYF.